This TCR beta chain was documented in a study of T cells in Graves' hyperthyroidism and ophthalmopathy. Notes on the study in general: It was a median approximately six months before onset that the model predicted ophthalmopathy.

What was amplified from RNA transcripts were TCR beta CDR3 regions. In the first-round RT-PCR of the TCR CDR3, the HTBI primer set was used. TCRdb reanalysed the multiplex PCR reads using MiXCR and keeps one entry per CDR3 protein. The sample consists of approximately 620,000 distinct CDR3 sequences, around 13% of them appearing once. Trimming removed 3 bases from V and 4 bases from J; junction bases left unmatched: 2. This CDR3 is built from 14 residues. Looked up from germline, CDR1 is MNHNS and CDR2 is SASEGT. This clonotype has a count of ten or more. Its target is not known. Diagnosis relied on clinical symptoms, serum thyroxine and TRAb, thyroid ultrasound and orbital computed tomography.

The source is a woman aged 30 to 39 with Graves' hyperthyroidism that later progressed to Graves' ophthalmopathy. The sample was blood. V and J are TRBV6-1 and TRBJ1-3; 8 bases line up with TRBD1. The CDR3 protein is CASSEGTGGNTIYF. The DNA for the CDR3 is TGTGCCAGCAGTGAGGGGACAGGAGGAAACACCATATATTTT.